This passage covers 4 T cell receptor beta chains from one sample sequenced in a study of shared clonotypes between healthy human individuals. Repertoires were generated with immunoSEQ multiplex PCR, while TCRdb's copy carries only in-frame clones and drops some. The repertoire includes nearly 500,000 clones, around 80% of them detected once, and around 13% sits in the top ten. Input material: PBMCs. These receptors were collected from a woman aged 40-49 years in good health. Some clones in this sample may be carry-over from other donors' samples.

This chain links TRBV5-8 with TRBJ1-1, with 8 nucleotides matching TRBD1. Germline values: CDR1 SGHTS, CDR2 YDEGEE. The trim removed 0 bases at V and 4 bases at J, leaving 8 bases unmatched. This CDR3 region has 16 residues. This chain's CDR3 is CASSLVGQGAITEAFF. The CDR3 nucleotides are TGTGCCAGCAGCTTGGTAGGACAGGGCGCTATCACTGAAGCTTTCTTT.

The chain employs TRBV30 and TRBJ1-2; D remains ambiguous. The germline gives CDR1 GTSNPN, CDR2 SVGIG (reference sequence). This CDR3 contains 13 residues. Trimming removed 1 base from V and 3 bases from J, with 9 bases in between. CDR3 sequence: CAWSARADYGYTF. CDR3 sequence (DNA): TGTGCCTGGAGTGCCCGGGCCGACTATGGCTACACCTTC.

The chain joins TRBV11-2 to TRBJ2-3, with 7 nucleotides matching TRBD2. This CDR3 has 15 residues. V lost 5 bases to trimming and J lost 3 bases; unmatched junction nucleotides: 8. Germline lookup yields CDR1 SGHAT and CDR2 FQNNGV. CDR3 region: CASSRTGGPTDTQYF. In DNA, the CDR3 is TGTGCCAGCAGCCGAACGGGAGGCCCGACAGATACGCAGTATTTT.

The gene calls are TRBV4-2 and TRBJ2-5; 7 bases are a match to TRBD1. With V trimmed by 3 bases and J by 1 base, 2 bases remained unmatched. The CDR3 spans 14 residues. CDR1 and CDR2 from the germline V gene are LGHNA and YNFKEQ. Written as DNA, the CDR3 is TGTGCCAGCAGCCAGGGACAGATCCAAGAGACCCAGTACTTC. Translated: CASSQGQIQETQYF.